Reported below is one T cell receptor (beta chain). The data originate from a study of T cell changes during pregnancy in multiple sclerosis. Clones were sequenced by immunoSEQ multiplex PCR, and TCRdb holds only the in-frame ones, with some missing. The sample lists 30,000 to 40,000 clones, about 93% occurring once. The sequenced sample was CD4+ T cells from peripheral blood mononuclear cells, obtained in the second trimester of pregnancy. The sequence was collected from a female donor in good health, enrolled as a control in a pregnancy study.

CDR3 DNA: TGTGCCAGCAGCTTGGGAGGGGTGAACACTGAAGCTTTCTTT. Its protein is CASSLGGVNTEAFF. This chain uses TRBV7-3 with TRBJ1-1; possibly TRBD1 for D (5 bases). Germline CDR1 reads SGHTA; CDR2 reads FQGTGA. Trimming removed 3 bases from V and 0 bases from J, with 8 bases in between. The CDR3 is 14 residues long.